This TCR beta chain comes out of a study of metastatic and nonmetastatic thyroid tumors. Ahead of thyroid surgery, no patient had received treatment of any kind. How the authors handled the data: The study built a papillary thyroid cancer distant-metastasis classifier from CDR3 differences across clinicopathological groups. TCRdb re-called clones from the PCR reads using MiXCR. It is TCRdb's table, rather than the study itself, that gives the V and J calls and clone size. The sample records 15,000 to 20,000 clones, 34% being singletons. Whole-study findings and limits: Across blood and tumor, TCR beta diversity in malignant thyroid tumors was reportedly significantly higher than in benign nodules.

In regard to this clone: Its target is unknown.

The length of the CDR3 is 14 residues. Germline CDR1 SEHNR, CDR2 FQNEAQ (reference sequence). Trimming cost V 5 bases and J 4 bases, with 12 bases left between them. The receptor was derived from a female donor with papillary thyroid cancer or a benign thyroid nodule (not recorded which). Some clones in this sample may be carry-over from other donors' samples. This rearrangement joins TRBV7-9 to TRBJ1-3; D is unresolved. Sequencing used tumor tissue. CDR3 nucleotide sequence: TGTGCCAGCAGCCCCCCCGGAACAGGAAACACCATATATTTT. Translating gives CASSPPGTGNTIYF.